The 26 T cell receptor beta chains presented below share a single source sample, sequenced in a study of T-cell reconstitution after alpha-beta-depleted transplantation in children. A TCRbeta library incorporating unique molecular identifiers was prepared. TCRdb redid the calling of the PCR reads with MiXCR, one entry per CDR3 protein. The repertoire holds around 440,000 distinct CDR3 sequences, with 8% to 11% as singletons. Here the sequenced sample was PBMCs, taken before TCRalphabeta/CD19-depleted stem cell transplant. These receptors came from a child younger than 10 with inherited bone marrow failure, due to receive a stem cell transplant.

This clonotype was counted between two and nine times. The chain recombines TRBV7-9 with TRBJ2-1, with 8 bases matching TRBD2. Germline V gene data show CDR1 as SEHNR and CDR2 as FQNEAQ (reference sequence). Trimming removed 5 bases from V and 8 bases from J; junction bases left unmatched: 14. The CDR3 runs to 16 residues. CDR3 amino acids: CASSPLEGTSIYEQFF. Written as DNA, the CDR3 is TGTGCCAGCAGCCCCCTAGAGGGGACTAGTATCTATGAGCAGTTCTTC.

About this clonotype itself: Just one base apart from a much larger clone, this may be a read error. This rearrangement joins TRBV28 to TRBJ1-1; D is unclear. The CDR3 is 12 residues long. V lost 5 bases to trimming and J lost 6 bases, with 10 bases between them. The germline CDR1 and CDR2 sequences are MDHEN and SYDVKM. This chain's CDR3 is CASSNGLSEAFF. CDR3 nucleotide sequence: TGTGCCAGCAGTAACGGCCTGTCTGAAGCTTTCTTT.

Ten or more counts support this clonotype. The chain employs TRBV27 and TRBJ2-6; perhaps TRBD1 as D (5 bases). Germline assignment: CDR1 MNHEY and CDR2 SMNVEV (reference sequence). V lost 2 bases and J 0 bases, leaving 17 bases between the germline ends. The CDR3 covers 19 residues. CDR3 coding DNA: TGTGCCAGCAGTTTACGAGCCCCCCCAGGGTACTCTGGGGCCAACGTCCTGACTTTC. This gives the protein CASSLRAPPGYSGANVLTF.

This clonotype has ten or more counts. The CDR3 loop is CASSVGATNEKLFF. The CDR3 DNA follows: TGTGCCAGCAGCGTAGGTGCAACTAATGAAAAACTGTTTTTT. This chain connects TRBV9 to TRBJ1-4, with unresolved D. V was cut by 0 bases and J by 0 bases, with 3 bases left in between. The CDR3 has 14 amino acids. Germline CDR1 and CDR2: SGDLS and YYNGEE.

This clonotype has at least ten counts. The CDR3 coding sequence is TGTGCCAGCAGTGAGCGGGAGGACACAGATACGCAGTATTTT. Encoded protein: CASSEREDTDTQYF. The chain uses TRBV27 and TRBJ2-3, with 9 bases aligning to TRBD2. The V gene's germline CDR1 is MNHEY and CDR2 SMNVEV (reference sequence). V shed 5 bases, J shed 2 bases, and the junction held 2 bases outside the gene matches. The CDR3 is made up of 14 amino acids.

Notes on this clonotype: This may arise from a read error, as a much more abundant clone is one base away. V and J are TRBV20-1 and TRBJ1-4; D gene uncertain. Germline V gene data show CDR1 as DFQATT and CDR2 as SNEGSKA (reference sequence). This CDR3 contains 12 residues. V gave up 7 bases and J gave up 3 bases, with 9 bases separating them. Written as DNA, the CDR3 is TGCAGTGTAATCAAACCTAATGAAAAACTGTTTTTT. Translation: CSVIKPNEKLFF.

The chain joins TRBV20-1 to TRBJ2-3, with 7 bases that match TRBD2. J lost 3 bases, V lost 0 bases, and 6 bases had no gene match. Germline V gives CDR1 DFQATT, CDR2 SNEGSKA (reference sequence). This CDR3 contains 15 residues. The CDR3 region has the DNA TGCAGTGCTAGAGATGTCCTAGCGGATACAGATACGCAGTATTTT. It translates to CSARDVLADTDTQYF.

The V and J genes are TRBV14 and TRBJ2-3; D call uncertain. V shed 4 bases and J shed 5 bases, with 7 bases lying between them. CDR1 and CDR2 from the germline V gene are SGHDN and FVKESK. This CDR3 has 12 amino acids. The CDR3 sequence: CASSRKRDTQYF. DNA of the CDR3: TGTGCCAGCAGCCGCAAAAGAGATACGCAGTATTTT.

In the case of this clonotype: Since no conserved phenylalanine or tryptophan closes the CDR3, a read error is the likely cause. This chain joins TRBV6-5 and TRBJ2-3; D gene ambiguous. V shed 2 bases and J shed 2 bases, with 5 bases lying between them. Germline V lookup: CDR1 MNHEY, CDR2 SVGAGI. The CDR3 runs to 13 residues. The CDR3 region is CASSYGTTDTQYS. CDR3 bases: TGTGCCAGCAGTTACGGAACCACAGATACGCAGTATTCT.

There are many counts of this clonotype. The chain joins TRBV24-1 to TRBJ2-7, with D hard to call. V was pared by 3 bases and J by 4 bases, with 12 bases between. The CDR3 is 14 amino acids. Germline CDR1 KGHDR, CDR2 SFDVKD. The CDR3 DNA follows: TGTGCCACCAGTGATCCCGGACGGCCGTACGAGCAGTACTTC. The encoded protein is CATSDPGRPYEQYF.

At least ten counts were recorded for this clonotype. This chain links TRBV7-2 with TRBJ2-5, with 7 nucleotides matching TRBD2. With 1 base clipped from V and 2 bases from J, the junction kept 4 bases outside the gene matches. From germline, CDR1 is SGHTA and CDR2 FQGNSA. This CDR3 is built from 15 residues. CDR3 DNA sequence: TGTGCCAGCAGCTTAGGCGGGAGTTGGCAAGAGACCCAGTACTTC. This sequence encodes CASSLGGSWQETQYF.

This clonotype came up many times. This chain connects TRBV7-2 to TRBJ2-4, with D hard to call. V dropped 2 bases and J dropped 5 bases, with 13 bases sitting between them. The CDR3 loop spans 15 amino acids. Germline CDR1 SGHTA, CDR2 FQGNSA. CDR3 sequence: CASSLSPQDQNIQYF. In DNA, the CDR3 is TGTGCCAGCAGCTTAAGCCCCCAGGACCAAAACATTCAGTACTTC.

This clonotype was counted ten times or more. The chain joins TRBV5-6 to TRBJ2-2, with TRBD2 identical over 9 bases. CDR1 is SGHDT, CDR2 YYEEEE, per germline. The CDR3 extends over 16 amino acids. The trim removed 4 bases at V and 3 bases at J, leaving 7 bases unmatched. CDR3: CASSVLAGTDTGELFF. The DNA of the CDR3 is TGTGCCAGCAGCGTCCTAGCGGGAACGGACACCGGGGAGCTGTTTTTT.

The chain employs TRBV7-2 and TRBJ1-1; no clear D gene. The CDR3 is 15 amino acids. Deletions cut 3 bases from V and 6 bases from J, with 17 bases between. Germline CDR1 is SGHTA and CDR2 is FQGNSA. In nucleotides, the CDR3 is TGTGCCAGCAGCTTCCGGGGAAGGAGCCCGTCTGAAGCTTTCTTT. The encoded protein is CASSFRGRSPSEAFF. The complete variable domain, with remaining parts taken from reference TRBV7-2 and TRBJ1-1, reads GAGVSQSPSNKVTEKGKDVELRCDPISGHTALYWYRQSLGQGLEFLIYFQGNSAPDKSGLPSDRFSAERTGGSVSTLTIQRTQQEDSAVYLCASSFRGRSPSEAFFGQGTRLTVV.

This clonotype showed up many times. The chain combines TRBV28 with TRBJ2-2, with 7 bases aligning to TRBD2. CDR1 is MDHEN and CDR2 is SYDVKM in the germline V gene. V lost 6 bases and J lost 4; bases outside the gene matches: 8. This CDR3 spans 15 amino acids. CDR3 DNA: TGTGCCAGCAGCTTTTCGCCGGGGGGCACCGGGGAGCTGTTTTTT. This encodes CASSFSPGGTGELFF.

This clonotype came up many times. The chain carries TRBV10-3 and TRBJ1-2; D is ambiguous. CDR3 length: 17 residues. Germline CDR1 is ENHRY and CDR2 is SYGVKD. Trimming pared 11 bases from V and 3 bases from J, leaving 28 bases between. The CDR3 loop reads CASFSAHGLLTDYGYTF. CDR3 sequence (DNA): TGTGCCTCCTTCAGCGCCCACGGGCTTCTGACTGACTATGGCTACACCTTC.

This clonotype has ten or more counts. J is TRBJ2-3 and V is TRBV3-1; either TRBD1 or TRBD2 may fit D (6 bases each). Germline V CDR1 and CDR2: LGHDT, YNNKEL (reference sequence). The CDR3 consists of 16 residues. Trimming removed 8 bases from V and 2 bases from J, with 20 bases in between. CDR3 region: CASGRGTHLVTDTQYF. The CDR3 DNA sequence: TGTGCCAGCGGAAGGGGGACTCACCTTGTCACAGATACGCAGTATTTT.

This clonotype was seen repeatedly, ten times or more. This chain joins TRBV7-8 and TRBJ2-5; TRBD1 matches at 9 bases. The junction had 6 bases not matched to a gene; V was cut back by 4 bases and J by 3 bases. The CDR3 is 15 amino acids. Germline V gives CDR1 SGHVS, CDR2 FQNEAQ. The CDR3 DNA follows: TGTGCCAGCAGCTGGGCCAGGACAGGGGAAGAGACCCAGTACTTC. As protein: CASSWARTGEETQYF.

This clonotype was detected ten times or more. The chain employs TRBV7-9 and TRBJ2-5; D is perhaps TRBD2 (5 bases). Germline CDR1 is SEHNR and CDR2 is FQNEAQ (reference sequence). The ends were cut back, 5 bases at V and 5 bases at J, with 6 bases in the middle. This CDR3 is built from 11 residues. DNA for the CDR3: TGTGCCAGCAGCCGGACTGAGACCCAGTACTTC. Its translation: CASSRTETQYF.

This clonotype was observed many times. V is TRBV11-2 and J is TRBJ2-3, with D hard to call. V lost 5 bases and J lost 1, with 16 bases in between. CDR3 length equals 16 residues. Germline V gene lookup returns CDR1 SGHAT and CDR2 FQNNGV. Here the CDR3 DNA reads TGTGCCAGCAGCCGTGTCCCAGGCTACGGCACAGATACGCAGTATTTT. It is translated as CASSRVPGYGTDTQYF.

This clonotype was seen at least ten times. V and J are TRBV5-5 and TRBJ2-3; the match to TRBD1 covers 9 bases. Germline lookup yields CDR1 SGHKS and CDR2 YYEKEE (reference sequence). J lost 4 bases, V lost 3 bases, and 9 bases had no gene match. The CDR3 length is 16 residues. The CDR3 loop reads CASSSFRDRVPDTQYF. DNA of the CDR3: TGTGCCAGCAGCTCCTTCCGGGACAGGGTGCCAGATACGCAGTATTTT.

V and J are TRBV24-1 and TRBJ2-5; TRBD1 or TRBD2 may be the D gene (5 bases each). Trimming shortened V by 7 bases and J by 2 bases, and 10 bases separated the two germline ends. Germline V gene sequence: CDR1 KGHDR, CDR2 SFDVKD. The CDR3 spans 13 residues. The CDR3 loop reads CATRGREQETQYF. The DNA for the CDR3 is TGTGCCACCAGGGGACGAGAACAAGAGACCCAGTACTTC.

This clonotype was detected many times. Just one base apart from a much larger clone, this may be a read error. The rearrangement links TRBV7-2 to TRBJ2-1; 10 bases align to TRBD2. The CDR3 is made up of 15 amino acids. J lost 4 bases, V lost 5 bases, and 5 bases had no gene match. Germline V gives CDR1 SGHTA, CDR2 FQGNSA. CDR3 residues: CASSPGLARYNEQFF. The DNA for the CDR3 is TGTGCCAGCAGCCCGGGACTAGCGAGGTACAATGAGCAGTTCTTC. Supplemented by reference TRBV7-2 and TRBJ2-1, the full variable domain reads GAGVSQSPSNKVTEKGKDVELRCDPISGHTALYWYRQSLGQGLEFLIYFQGNSAPDKSGLPSDRFSAERTGGSVSTLTIQRTQQEDSAVYLCASSPGLARYNEQFFGPGTRLTVL.

The V gene is TRBV9, the J gene TRBJ2-2; a possible D gene is TRBD2 (6 bases). This CDR3 contains 18 residues. Trimming removed 2 bases from V and 1 base from J, with 18 bases in between. Germline V gene lookup returns CDR1 SGDLS and CDR2 YYNGEE. This CDR3 reads CASSVAGTAVGNTGELFF. Here the CDR3 DNA reads TGTGCCAGCAGCGTTGCAGGGACTGCTGTAGGGAACACCGGGGAGCTGTTTTTT.

There are many counts of this clonotype. V is TRBV6-1 and J is TRBJ2-6; D unresolved. The CDR3 has 14 residues. V shed 5 bases and J shed 0 bases, with 5 bases lying between them. CDR1 is MNHNS and CDR2 is SASEGT in the germline V gene. Here the CDR3 DNA reads TGTGCCAGCAGTCCTTACTCTGGGGCCAACGTCCTGACTTTC. Protein: CASSPYSGANVLTF.

This clonotype was detected only a few times. The CDR3 sequence is CSARNRQGALWFTQYF. CDR3 DNA: TGCAGTGCTAGGAATAGACAGGGGGCGCTTTGGTTTACGCAGTATTTT. The chain carries TRBV20-1 and TRBJ2-3, with 10 bases fitting TRBD1. CDR1 is DFQATT and CDR2 is SNEGSKA in the germline V gene (reference sequence). The CDR3 has 16 amino acids. J lost 8 bases, V lost 3 bases, and 14 bases had no gene match.